This TCR beta chain was obtained from a study of T-cell memory formation after mild COVID-19. Study-level findings and limits: SARS-CoV-2 specificity of second-wave clones peaking day 37 was unconfirmed.

TCR alpha and TCR beta cDNA libraries carrying sample barcodes and UMIs were produced by 5'RACE using constant-segment primers. TCRdb processed the 5' RACE reads anew with MiXCR; each CDR3 protein has one entry. The table shows more than 110,000 distinct CDR3 sequences, with more than 13% occurring only once. This clonotype has ten or more counts. Its antigen is undetermined. The TCR comes from an adult woman who had mild COVID-19 (a few samples of this study predate the infection). Cell type and time point are not known. Sequencing used PBMCs or a T cell subset sorted from them (not recorded which).

The DNA for the CDR3 is TGTGCCAGCAGCCGTTCAGCAGCGGGAGTTATGGAGACCCAGTACTTC. It is translated as CASSRSAAGVMETQYF. V and J are TRBV9 and TRBJ2-5; 8 nucleotides align to TRBD2. Germline V gene sequence: CDR1 SGDLS, CDR2 YYNGEE. V lost 4 bases and J lost 5; bases outside the gene matches: 13. The CDR3 runs to 16 residues. The full variable domain, in which reference TRBV9 and TRBJ2-5 provide the parts outside the CDR3, is DSGVTQTPKHLITATGQRVTLRCSPRSGDLSVYWYQQSLDQGLQFLIQYYNGEERAKGNILERFSAQQFPDLHSELNLSSLELGDSALYFCASSRSAAGVMETQYFGPGTRLLVL.